These 32 T cell receptor beta chains were sequenced from one sample in a study of PD-L1 blockade in urothelial cancer. Assay: immunoSEQ multiplex PCR; the TCRdb copy retains only in-frame clones and omits some. Among about 110,000 clones listed, approximately 85% were seen once. The starting material was PBMCs, obtained around atezolizumab (anti-PD-L1) treatment. The receptors originated from a man between 50 and 59 years old with urothelial cancer.

The J gene is TRBJ1-2, the V gene TRBV5-1; D not resolved. The ends were cut back, 0 bases at V and 1 base at J, with 10 bases in the middle. Germline V gives CDR1 SGHRS, CDR2 YFSETQ. The CDR3 extends over 15 amino acids. The CDR3 loop reads CASSLDAASNYGYTF. The CDR3 region has the DNA TGCGCCAGCAGCTTGGACGCCGCGAGTAACTATGGCTACACCTTC.

The chain employs TRBV5-1 and TRBJ2-5; 8 bases fit TRBD1. The last part of the DNA fits TRBJ2-7 better; the J call may be wrong. The CDR3 length is 12 residues. Per germline, CDR1 SGHRS and CDR2 YFSETQ. The CDR3 sequence is CASSPQGAEQYF. CDR3 nucleotide sequence: TGCGCCAGCAGCCCCCAGGGGGCCGAGCAGTACTTC.

The chain is built from TRBV4-1 and TRBJ1-2; possibly TRBD1 for D (5 bases). Trimming took off 0 bases at V and 4 bases at J, with 12 bases between the two ends. Looked up from germline, CDR1 is MGHRA and CDR2 is YSYEKL. The CDR3 runs 15 residues. The CDR3 region has the DNA TGCGCCAGCAGCCAAGACGGGACTCTAGCCTATGGCTACACCTTC. Translated, it gives CASSQDGTLAYGYTF.

The chain links TRBV5-1 to TRBJ1-2; 7 bases match TRBD1. V shed 4 bases, J shed 4 bases, and the junction held 10 bases outside the gene matches. The CDR3 covers 15 residues. Germline V gene data show CDR1 as SGHRS and CDR2 as YFSETQ. CDR3 amino acids: CASSLGTGQIYGYTF. For the CDR3, the DNA is TGCGCCAGCAGCCTGGGGACGGGACAGATCTATGGCTACACCTTC.

V and J are TRBV28 and TRBJ2-2; 14 positions agree with TRBD2. CDR1 and CDR2 from the germline V gene are MDHEN and SYDVKM. The CDR3 contains 18 residues. Trimming cost V 4 bases and J 5 bases; bases outside gene matches: 9. CDR3 region: CASSSGTSGRLWTGELFF. CDR3 nucleotide sequence: TGTGCCAGCAGTTCAGGGACTAGCGGGAGATTATGGACCGGGGAGCTGTTTTTT.

The rearrangement links TRBV7-2 to TRBJ1-4; 8 positions match TRBD1. The V gene end was trimmed by 2 bases and the J gene end by 7 bases; junction bases not matched to a gene: 9. This CDR3 has 16 amino acids. Per germline, CDR1 SGHTA and CDR2 FQGNSA. CDR3 protein: CASSLFNRGLSEKLFF. Written as DNA, the CDR3 is TGTGCCAGCAGCTTATTTAACAGGGGGTTGAGTGAAAAACTGTTTTTT.

CDR3 region: CASSLSSRTNYNEQFF. DNA for the CDR3: TGTGCCAGCAGTTTATCTAGCAGGACTAACTACAATGAGCAGTTCTTC. The chain uses TRBV27 and TRBJ2-1, with D perhaps TRBD2 (6 bases). V lost 0 bases and J lost 3, with 12 bases in between. Per the germline V gene, CDR1 is MNHEY and CDR2 is SMNVEV (reference sequence). CDR3 length: 16 amino acids.

The chain recombines TRBV19 with TRBJ2-1, with 8 bases fitting TRBD1. CDR3 length equals 15 residues. The germline V gene has CDR1 LNHDA and CDR2 SQIVND (reference sequence). Trimming at V came to 1 base and at J to 6 bases, leaving 5 bases not matched to a gene. CDR3 nucleotide sequence: TGTGCCAGTAGTATAGCCAGGGGGCAGGGCAATGAGCAGTTCTTC. Protein sequence: CASSIARGQGNEQFF.

The V gene is TRBV19, the J gene TRBJ2-3, with D perhaps TRBD2 (5 bases). Germline CDR1 and CDR2: LNHDA and SQIVND (reference sequence). The CDR3 runs to 13 residues. Trimming left V 4 bases short and J 5 bases short, with 10 bases between. CDR3 coding DNA: TGTGCCAGTAGTAGAGGACTTCTAGATACGCAGTATTTT. This sequence encodes CASSRGLLDTQYF.

This chain connects TRBV25-1 to TRBJ1-4; no definite D call. Trimming took off 5 bases at V and 3 bases at J, with 16 bases between the two ends. The CDR3 has 16 amino acids. Germline values: CDR1 MGHDK, CDR2 SYGVNS. The CDR3 region has the DNA TGTGCCAGCAGTTCCTCCCCCGGGATAGCTAATGAAAAACTGTTTTTT. Translating it yields CASSSSPGIANEKLFF.

The J gene is TRBJ1-3, the V gene TRBV5-6, with D unresolved. The CDR3 has 14 amino acids. The germline V gene encodes CDR1 SGHDT and CDR2 YYEEEE. The V end was cut by 3 bases, the J end by 0 bases, with 7 bases between. The CDR3 loop reads CASSWPSSGNTIYF. For the CDR3, the DNA is TGTGCCAGCAGCTGGCCTTCCTCTGGAAACACCATATATTTT.

Worth noting for this clone: A junction end diverges from the germline sequence, so it may reflect a read error. The rearrangement joins TRBV7-7 to TRBJ2-7; TRBD1 is a possible D gene (6 bases). Germline values: CDR1 SSHAT, CDR2 FNYEAQ (reference sequence). The CDR3 sequence is 13 residues long. The CDR3: CASSLARGNEQYF. The CDR3 nucleotides read TGTGCTAGCAGCTTAGCCAGGGGCAACGAGCAGTACTTC.

This chain links TRBV2 with TRBJ2-3, with D possibly TRBD2 on 5 matching bases. Trimming cost V 7 bases and J 1 base, with 12 bases left between them. Germline CDR1 SNHLY, CDR2 FYNNEI. This CDR3 is built from 14 residues. DNA of the CDR3: TGTGCCAGCACTCTACAAGCGGGCACAGATACGCAGTATTTT. It is translated as CASTLQAGTDTQYF.

The J gene is TRBJ2-1, the V gene TRBV27, with 8 bases identical to TRBD2. Germline lookup yields CDR1 MNHEY and CDR2 SMNVEV (reference sequence). This CDR3 contains 15 residues. The V segment lost 5 bases and the J segment 5 bases; nucleotides outside the gene matches: 8. This CDR3 is CASSGGVAGNNEQFF. As DNA, the CDR3 is TGTGCCAGCAGTGGAGGGGTAGCGGGAAACAATGAGCAGTTCTTC.

V and J are TRBV27 and TRBJ2-2, with D possibly TRBD1 on 6 matching bases. V lost 6 bases to trimming and J lost 7 bases, with 18 bases between them. Germline V gene data show CDR1 as MNHEY and CDR2 as SMNVEV (reference sequence). The CDR3 contains 15 residues. The CDR3 is CASSPRLGADGELFF. In nucleotides, the CDR3 is TGTGCCAGCAGCCCCCGATTGGGGGCGGACGGGGAGCTGTTTTTT.

The J gene is TRBJ1-2, the V gene TRBV6-1, with a weak D call TRBD1 (5 bases). V gave up 6 bases and J gave up 2 bases, with 10 bases separating them. Germline V lookup: CDR1 MNHNS, CDR2 SASEGT. The CDR3 is 13 amino acids. The CDR3 bases are TGTGCCAGCAGGGTAGGGGTCAACTATGGCTACACCTTC. The encoded protein is CASRVGVNYGYTF.

The chain uses TRBV28 and TRBJ1-5; D is unclear. Trimming removed 5 bases from V and 4 bases from J, with 9 bases in between. The CDR3 is 13 residues long. Germline values: CDR1 MDHEN, CDR2 SYDVKM. The CDR3 loop reads CASSPRGNQPQHF. The CDR3 DNA reads as TGTGCCAGCAGTCCCAGAGGGAATCAGCCCCAGCATTTT. Supplemented by reference TRBV28 and TRBJ1-5, the full variable domain reads DVKVTQSSRYLVKRTGEKVFLECVQDMDHENMFWYRQDPGLGLRLIYFSYDVKMKEKGDIPEGYSVSREKKERFSLILESASTNQTSMYLCASSPRGNQPQHFGDGTRLSIL.

CDR3 nucleotide sequence: TGCAGTGCTAGAAAAACTTACGAGCAGTACTTC. It translates to CSARKTYEQYF. This chain joins TRBV20-1 and TRBJ2-7; no firm D call. Germline V CDR1 and CDR2: DFQATT, SNEGSKA (reference sequence). The CDR3 consists of 11 residues. Trimming shortened V by 2 bases and J by 4 bases, and 6 bases separated the two germline ends.

This clone has only one observation. The CDR3 here is CASRYDRAYEQYF. In DNA, the CDR3 is TGTGCCAGCAGATATGACAGAGCCTACGAGCAGTACTTC. The chain employs TRBV2 and TRBJ2-7; maybe TRBD1 (5 bases). Germline V gene data show CDR1 as SNHLY and CDR2 as FYNNEI. The CDR3 has 13 amino acids. Trimming removed 6 bases at V and 2 bases at J, with 11 bases between.

The rearrangement uses TRBV25-1 and TRBJ2-5; 7 bases map to TRBD1. Near its end, the DNA agrees better with TRBJ2-7, so the J call may be wrong. Germline CDR1 is MGHDK and CDR2 is SYGVNS. CDR3 length equals 13 residues. CDR3 DNA sequence: TGTGCCAGCAGTGAGGGACAGAGCTACGAGCAGTACTTC. Translated, it gives CASSEGQSYEQYF.

This clone was recorded once. The chain couples TRBV28 to TRBJ2-5; TRBD1 matches 7 bases. V shed 5 bases and J 5 bases; nucleotides not matched to a gene: 8. Looked up from germline, CDR1 is MDHEN and CDR2 is SYDVKM. There are 14 residues in the CDR3. CDR3 coding DNA: TGTGCCAGCAGTGACAGGGTAGGATCGGAGACCCAGTACTTC. Translation gives CASSDRVGSETQYF. The full variable domain, its missing parts supplied by reference TRBV28 and TRBJ2-5, is DVKVTQSSRYLVKRTGEKVFLECVQDMDHENMFWYRQDPGLGLRLIYFSYDVKMKEKGDIPEGYSVSREKKERFSLILESASTNQTSMYLCASSDRVGSETQYFGPGTRLLVL.

This clone showed up just once. The chain recombines TRBV27 with TRBJ2-1, with 9 bases fitting TRBD1. The CDR3 loop spans 18 amino acids. Unmatched junction bases numbered 14, after V lost 6 bases and J lost 2 bases. The germline CDR1 and CDR2 sequences are MNHEY and SMNVEV (reference sequence). The CDR3 nucleotides are TGTGCCAGCAGCGGACTCTTCAGGGACAGGGAGACCTACAATGAGCAGTTCTTC. The encoded protein is CASSGLFRDRETYNEQFF.

The chain joins TRBV5-4 to TRBJ2-2; D is unclear. Trimming removed 7 bases at V and 0 bases at J, with 10 bases between. The CDR3 length is 14 residues. Germline V lookup: CDR1 SGHNT, CDR2 YYREEE (reference sequence). The CDR3 protein is CASRTAPNTGELFF. In nucleotides, the CDR3 is TGTGCCAGCCGAACAGCCCCGAACACCGGGGAGCTGTTTTTT.

The table lists this clone with a few counts. V and J are TRBV30 and TRBJ1-1; D possibly corresponds to TRBD1 (6 bases). The CDR3 covers 11 residues. The V gene's germline CDR1 is GTSNPN and CDR2 SVGIG (reference sequence). V lost 7 bases and J lost 1, with 7 bases in between. CDR3: CAFRGNTEAFF. As DNA, the CDR3 is TGTGCCTTCAGGGGGAACACTGAAGCTTTCTTT.

V usage is TRBV7-2 and J usage is TRBJ1-2; D gene ambiguous. Trimming pared 5 bases from V and 6 bases from J, leaving 13 bases between. Germline lookup yields CDR1 SGHTA and CDR2 FQGNSA. The length of the CDR3 is 13 residues. CDR3 sequence (DNA): TGTGCCAGCAGCCGAGGGAAACTGGATGGCTACACCTTC. Encoded protein: CASSRGKLDGYTF.

The J gene is TRBJ2-3, the V gene TRBV19; TRBD2 is a possible D gene (6 bases). The CDR3 is 12 residues long. Germline V gene lookup returns CDR1 LNHDA and CDR2 SQIVND (reference sequence). V lost 7 bases to trimming and J lost 2 bases, with 7 bases between them. The CDR3 nucleotides read TGTGCCAGTACTAGCGACACAGATACGCAGTATTTT. It encodes CASTSDTDTQYF. The full variable domain, rest sourced from reference TRBV19 and TRBJ2-3, is DGGITQSPKYLFRKEGQNVTLSCEQNLNHDAMYWYRQDPGQGLRLIYYSQIVNDFQKGDIAEGYSVSREKKESFPLTVTSAQKNPTAFYLCASTSDTDTQYFGPGTRLTVL.

CDR3 protein: CASTRGPGQGGNQPQHF. The CDR3 coding sequence is TGTGCCAGCACAAGAGGGCCGGGACAGGGTGGGAATCAGCCCCAGCATTTT. The chain combines TRBV28 with TRBJ1-5; 9 bases match TRBD1. The CDR3 consists of 17 residues. Germline values: CDR1 MDHEN, CDR2 SYDVKM. Trimming took 7 bases from V and 4 from J; bases not matched to a gene: 14.

The V gene is TRBV18, the J gene TRBJ2-6; D possibly corresponds to TRBD1 (5 bases). CDR1 and CDR2 (germline): KGHSH, LQKENI. The V gene lost 3 bases and the J gene lost 0 bases, with 6 bases spanning the gap. The CDR3 consists of 15 residues. DNA for the CDR3: TGTGCCAGCTCACCGGGGCACTCTGGGGCCAACGTCCTGACTTTC. Encoded protein: CASSPGHSGANVLTF.

The CDR3: CASSYFSLPGELFF. The DNA for the CDR3 is TGTGCCAGCAGTTACTTCTCTCTACCCGGGGAGCTGTTTTTT. The rearrangement uses TRBV6-5 and TRBJ2-2; no clear D gene. The V and J ends lost 1 base and 6 bases respectively, with 9 bases between them. From germline, CDR1 is MNHEY and CDR2 SVGAGI. There are 14 residues in the CDR3.

The chain links TRBV5-4 to TRBJ1-1, with D hard to call. V lost 5 bases and J lost 1, with 9 bases in between. Looked up from germline, CDR1 is SGHNT and CDR2 is YYREEE (reference sequence). The CDR3 is 13 amino acids. The CDR3 nucleotides read TGTGCCAGCAGACTACGGGGGAACACTGAAGCTTTCTTT. Translated: CASRLRGNTEAFF.

V is TRBV28 and J is TRBJ2-7, with TRBD1 as a possible D gene (5 bases). Deletions cut 6 bases from V and 1 base from J, with 16 bases between. The CDR3 has 15 residues. CDR1 and CDR2 (germline): MDHEN, SYDVKM. CDR3: CASSQGAVTSYEQYF. For the CDR3, the DNA is TGTGCCAGCAGCCAAGGGGCGGTCACTTCCTACGAGCAGTACTTC.

V and J are TRBV11-2 and TRBJ2-1, with D perhaps TRBD2 (5 bases). The ends were cut back, 0 bases at V and 9 bases at J, with 6 bases in the middle. In germline, CDR1 is SGHAT, CDR2 FQNNGV. The CDR3 covers 12 residues. The CDR3 spells CASSLDTSEQFF. In nucleotides, the CDR3 is TGTGCCAGCAGCTTAGATACTAGTGAGCAGTTCTTC.